The rows below give T cell receptor beta chains drawn from one sample of a study of blood T cell repertoires in COVID-19. Assay used: immunoSEQ multiplex PCR; TCRdb lists only in-frame clones, some missing. There are over 400,000 clones in the sample; less than 90% occur only once, and more than 7.5% lies in the top ten. Sequenced material: PBMCs or T cells enriched from blood (not recorded which). These receptors were taken from a woman between 55 and 75 years old who had recovered from COVID-19. Each CDR3 is given without its conserved first and last residue.

>TRBJ2-7|TRBV6-2/TRBV6-3
ASSYSTGNTYEQY
>TRBJ1-2|TRBV7-2
ASSSDRVNYGYT
>TRBJ1-2|TRBV12-5
ASGLVTGGALVGYGYT
>TRBJ2-5|TRBV5-8
ASSLQVETQY
>TRBJ1-5|TRBV19
ASSRDVNQPQH
>TRBJ2-2|TRBV5-1
ASSFTRAHTGELF
>TRBJ2-7|TRBV7-9
ASSLGPREQY
>TRBJ2-1|TRBV6-1
ASSDTGTLWGEQF
>TRBJ1-2|TRBV5-1
ASSGGQGYGYT
>TRBJ2-1|TRBV24-1
ATSVAGGGNEQF
>TRBJ1-3|TRBV27
ASSLAGPFSGNTIY
>TRBJ1-2|TRBV4-2
ASSQDHGGYT
>TRBJ2-1|TRBV5-1
ASTLGSGGRGEQF
>TRBJ1-1|TRBV10-3
AISVRQNTEAF
>TRBJ2-5|TRBV10-1
ASSESRFPSGPGRTQY
>TRBJ1-1|TRBV19
ASSRAENRNTEAF
>TRBJ2-3|TRBV27
ASSLSDLPSTDTQY
>TRBJ1-3|TRBV3-1/TRBV3-2
ASSQMSAGNTIY
>TRBJ1-2|TRBV5-4
ASSKQGAFGYT
>TRBJ1-2|TRBV4-1
ASNRFSGLAMLGDYT
>TRBJ1-3|TRBV30
AWSVLQASSGNTIY
>TRBJ1-2|TRBV7-2
ASTETTKAGGYT
>TRBJ1-3|TRBV5-1
ASRPGTGNTIY
>TRBJ2-6|TRBV10-3
ALSGTAGANVLT
>TRBJ1-1|TRBV3-1/TRBV3-2
ASSQEGRGSTEAF
>TRBJ2-2|TRBV7-9
ATPRGRTGELF
>TRBJ1-2|TRBV6-5
ASSTGYRYT
>TRBJ2-2|TRBV13
ASSQLGPAGELF
>TRBJ2-3|TRBV12-2
ASRLSGGPSTDTQY
>TRBJ1-1|TRBV25-1
ASSDLGGAPAF
>TRBJ2-7|TRBV12-3/TRBV12-4
ASSWYRGREQY
>TRBJ2-5|TRBV24-1
ATSALSGTGFQETQY
>TRBJ2-2|TRBV9
ASSVASSGTGELF
>TRBJ1-4|TRBV6-5
ASSAFGGRGEKLF
>TRBJ1-2|TRBV10-3
AISVRGDRGYGYT
>TRBJ2-1|TRBV24-1
ATSPGWTSGYNEQF
>TRBJ1-2|TRBV5-8
ASSQPTVLVGYT
>TRBJ1-1|TRBV3-1/TRBV3-2
ASSLNPQGLSEAF
>TRBJ2-1|TRBV5-1
ASSIQGNEQF
>TRBJ2-3|TRBV19
ASSITGTSGKTQY
>TRBJ1-5|TRBV5-1
ASSLGDSSGPQH